Reported below is one T cell receptor (beta chain). The record originates from a study of CD8+CD57+ T cells in acquired aplastic anemia. TCR beta VDJ and CDR3 were profiled, and genomic DNA was the template. TCRdb called the reads again in MiXCR, with one record for every CDR3 protein. The sample contains some 200,000 distinct CDR3 sequences, roughly 50% of which appear only once. CDR1 is KGHDR and CDR2 is SFDVKD in the germline V gene. Trimming took 3 bases from V and 8 from J, leaving 15 bases between them. CDR3 length: 15 residues. Selection for sequencing was limited to patients who had shown CD8+CD57+ cell expansion by flow cytometry.

This chain uses TRBV24-1 with TRBJ1-4; D gene ambiguous. This clonotype was sampled from a human donor with aplastic anemia. Sequenced sample: sorted CD4+, CD8+, or CD8+CD57+ T cells (not recorded which) from PBMCs. The CDR3 loop is CATSDASGVKEKLFF. CDR3 DNA sequence: TGTGCCACCAGTGATGCCAGTGGGGTTAAAGAAAAACTGTTTTTT.